This T cell receptor beta chain stems from a study of early T cells in non-severe SARS-CoV-2 infection. The overall study: Sequencing of unsorted whole blood was done on bulk RNA, leaving chains unpaired.

V dropped 0 bases and J dropped 0 bases, with 9 bases sitting between them. Germline loops: CDR1 MNHEY, CDR2 SVGAGI. The CDR3 runs to 15 residues. TCRdb analysed the 5' RACE reads with MiXCR anew, one entry per CDR3 protein. This sample has approximately 90,000 distinct CDR3 sequences, with around 12% found just once. J is TRBJ2-7 and V is TRBV6-5, with D possibly TRBD2 on 6 matching bases. This sequence originates from an adult who was a healthcare worker with PCR-confirmed SARS-CoV-2 infection or an uninfected control (not recorded which). The material was whole blood, obtained at baseline. Here the CDR3 reads CASSYSSGSSYEQYF. The CDR3 nucleotides read TGTGCCAGCAGTTACTCTAGCGGCAGCTCCTACGAGCAGTACTTC.